This T cell receptor beta chain was sequenced during a study of regulatory T cells in long-lasting Graves disease (dated by TCRdb to the early 2020s). General notes on the study: In the newly diagnosed Graves' disease group, patients had been taking antithyroid drugs for less than 3 months. Patients with persistent Graves' disease were compared with patients with newly diagnosed Graves' disease using TCR sequencing and RNA sequencing of peripheral blood. The study was conducted in China and was registered as a clinical trial. A total of about 33 samples underwent TCR sequencing, from around 13 patients with persistent Graves' disease and approximately 20 patients with newly diagnosed Graves' disease.

A remark on this clonotype: Its antigen is unknown. The input lacks base qualities; no much larger clone sits a single base away.

The study at large found these results: Peripheral blood alone was examined, since thyroid tissue, which constituted the primary lesion, could not be accessed. TRBV28, TRBJ1-2 and TRBJ2-5 were preferentially used in persistent disease, while TRBV20-1 and TRBJ2-1 were favored in newly diagnosed disease. Compared with newly diagnosed patients, persistent Graves' disease patients had lower TCR Shannon entropy and fewer highly expanded clones, which suggests clonal expansion. Sequencing and analysis were limited to the TCR beta chain. Persistent patients shared more public clonotypes among themselves (around 2,800) than newly diagnosed patients did (more than 950). As a limitation, the authors acknowledged that the small sample size may reduce accuracy.

The library was made by multiplex PCR. These reads were obtained on an Illumina HiSeq 4000. TCR beta libraries were built with iRepertoire HTBI primers and Arm-PCR amplification of CDR3 regions. PCR products were gel purified before sequencing. Regarding the original processing steps: Gene usage analysis of CDR3 amino acid clonotypes relied on the roughly 60 TRBV and about 15 TRBJ segments identified across samples. COPE and FqMerger were used to merge filtered high-quality paired reads into contigs. BLAST was used to align contigs to IMGT TRBV, TRBD and TRBJ reference genes, with CDR3 defined following IMGT. Any clonotype with a frequency above 0.1% was counted as a highly expanded clone. Shannon entropy served as the measure of repertoire diversity, while the Gini coefficient captured V-J evenness. Clonotypes shared by more than one individual were considered public. TCRdb ran its own pipeline on the public reads, namely fastp trimming at Q25 and MiXCR clone calling, and kept in-frame beta chains. Rows matching on CDR3 protein sequence are summarized as one entry with the most common DNA and genes. TCRdb, not the authors, supplied the V and J calls. The sample yields approximately 230,000 distinct CDR3 sequences; around 20% were counted once. About 20% of the sample goes to the ten largest clones.

V trim: 2 bases; J trim: 3 bases; unmatched bases: 7. The CDR3, from cysteine to phenylalanine, totals 17 residues. Only the CDR3 part of the read is kept: 51 bases, read in frame from the first base. In the germline V gene, CDR1 corresponds to MDHEN and CDR2 to SYDVKM. In light of the paper, this sample's time point label describes: newly diagnosed GD, antithyroid drugs for less than 3 months. RNA was extracted from PBMCs in TRIzol for both TCR sequencing and RNA sequencing. The diagnosis of Graves' disease was made according to American Thyroid Association guidelines. Patients were recruited from an endocrinology department in Xi'an, China. From each patient, around 9 milliliters of peripheral blood was collected into an EDTA anticoagulant tube. Ficoll Paque Plus density gradient separation was used to isolate PBMCs, and no further T cell sorting was performed. An Agilent 2100 Bioanalyzer and agarose gel were used to assess RNA quality, and a NanoDrop 2000 was used to measure RNA concentration.

The TCR originated in a female donor with Graves disease. This chain joins TRBV28 to TRBJ2-3; TRBD2 agrees with 11 junctional bases. Sequencing used peripheral blood mononuclear cells (PBMCs), obtained at new diagnosis, from a patient treated with antithyroid drugs. CDR3 reads: CASSLILAGEQTDTQYF. At the DNA level, the sequence is TGTGCCAGCAGTTTAATACTAGCGGGAGAGCAAACAGATACGCAGTATTTT. The reference TRBV28 and TRBJ2-3 proteins fill in what lies around the CDR3, so the full variable domain reads DVKVTQSSRYLVKRTGEKVFLECVQDMDHENMFWYRQDPGLGLRLIYFSYDVKMKEKGDIPEGYSVSREKKERFSLILESASTNQTSMYLCASSLILAGEQTDTQYFGPGTRLTVL.